The T cell receptor (beta chain) described here comes from a study of T cells expressing NK-cell markers. On the study more broadly: Most of the eight sequenced donors were HCMV-seropositive; one was seronegative.

Production of TCR beta cDNA relied on 5'RACE template switching with UMIs. For each CDR3 protein, TCRdb gives one entry from its re-call of the 5' RACE reads, without DNA. Its clone listing holds over 250,000 distinct CDR3 sequences. Per germline, CDR1 SGHRS and CDR2 YFSETQ. The CDR3 has 15 amino acids. The TCR sequence derives from a woman aged 18 to 75 in good health. This chain uses TRBV5-1 with TRBJ2-7; TCRdb names TRBD1, which stays unverified in the absence of DNA. Sequenced input: blood T cells: a sorted CD56 or NKG2C T cell subset, CD4+ or CD8+ T cells, or bulk PBMC T cells (not recorded which). This chain's CDR3 is CASSLGQGTSYEQYF.